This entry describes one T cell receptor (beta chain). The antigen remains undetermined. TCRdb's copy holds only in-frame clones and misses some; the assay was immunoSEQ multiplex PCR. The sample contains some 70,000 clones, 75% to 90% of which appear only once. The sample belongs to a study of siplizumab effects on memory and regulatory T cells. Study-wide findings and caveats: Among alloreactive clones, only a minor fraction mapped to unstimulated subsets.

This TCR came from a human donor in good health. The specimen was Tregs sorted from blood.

CDR3 DNA: TGTGCCAGCAGTCTTCAGGGGGCCGGCACAGATACGCAGTATTTT. It is translated as CASSLQGAGTDTQYF. The V call is TRBV6-5, the J call TRBJ2-3, with 8 bases fitting TRBD1. CDR3 length: 15 residues. Germline trimming cut 5 bases from V and 1 base from J; bases unmatched to any gene: 5. CDR1 and CDR2 (germline): MNHEY, SVGAGI.